A selection of T cell receptor beta chains follows, all from one sample in a study of blood T cell repertoires in COVID-19. The protocol was immunoSEQ multiplex PCR, while the TCRdb copy is restricted to in-frame clones and leaves out a portion. The table shows under 250,000 clones, with 80% to 90% occurring only once. Sequences were obtained from peripheral blood. Receptor source: a man aged 35-49 years with active or convalescent COVID-19. The CDR3 runs from the conserved cysteine through the conserved F or W. D genes are given only for firm matches. The size field is filled for only some rows; it gives once, few, many or a size class.

CDR3aa | CDR3nt | v_gene | abundance | len | j_gene | d_gene
CASSTHQGKPLEAFF | TGTGCCAGCAGTACCCACCAGGGGAAACCACTTGAAGCTTTCTTT | TRBV6-5 | - | 15 | TRBJ1-1 | -
CASSYSRERYEQYF | TGTGCCAGCAGTTACTCGCGGGAGCGCTACGAGCAGTACTTC | TRBV6-5 | - | 14 | TRBJ2-7 | TRBD2
CASSLDRVVSYEQYF | TGCGCCAGCAGCTTGGACAGGGTGGTGTCCTACGAGCAGTACTTC | TRBV5-1 | - | 15 | TRBJ2-7 | -
CASSPQSLNTEAFF | TGTGCCAGCAGCCCACAGTCACTGAACACTGAAGCTTTCTTT | TRBV2 | - | 14 | TRBJ1-1 | -
CASSVRTSGYNEQFF | TGTGCCAGCAGCGTACGGACTAGCGGATACAATGAGCAGTTCTTC | TRBV9 | few | 15 | TRBJ2-1 | TRBD2
CASLLSGTDTQYF | TGTGCCAGCCTCCTTAGCGGCACAGATACGCAGTATTTT | TRBV5-6 | - | 13 | TRBJ2-3 | -
CASSQEPGGNQPQHF | TGTGCCAGCAGCCAAGAGCCAGGGGGCAATCAGCCCCAGCATTTT | TRBV3-1/TRBV3-2 | - | 15 | TRBJ1-5 | -
CASRGTSGVSREQYF | TGTGCCAGCAGAGGGACTAGCGGTGTTTCGCGAGAGCAGTACTTC | TRBV27 | few | 15 | TRBJ2-7 | TRBD2
CASSYSRIGNQPQHF | TGTGCCAGCAGTTATTCCCGTATCGGCAATCAGCCCCAGCATTTT | TRBV6-5 | - | 15 | TRBJ1-5 | -
CAWSRLAGGYEQYF | TGTGCCTGGTCACGACTAGCGGGAGGGTACGAGCAGTACTTC | TRBV30 | - | 14 | TRBJ2-7 | TRBD2
CASSQVSGTGGPGNTIYF | TGTGCCAGCAGCCAAGTTTCCGGGACAGGGGGCCCTGGAAACACCATATATTTT | TRBV14 | - | 18 | TRBJ1-3 | TRBD1
CASSKEPLAEETQYF | TGTGCCAGCAGCAAAGAGCCGTTAGCGGAAGAGACCCAGTACTTC | TRBV21-1 | - | 15 | TRBJ2-5 | -
CASSQRGQREQYF | TGCGCCAGCAGTCAAAGGGGTCAAAGGGAGCAGTACTTC | TRBV23-1 | few | 13 | TRBJ2-7 | -
CASSFRRGANTGELFF | TGTGCCAGCAGCTTCCGGCGGGGGGCGAACACCGGGGAGCTGTTTTTT | TRBV7-6 | once | 16 | TRBJ2-2 | TRBD2
CASSEGLAGSYEQYF | TGTGCCAGCAGCGAGGGACTAGCGGGTTCCTACGAGCAGTACTTC | TRBV9 | once | 15 | TRBJ2-7 | TRBD2
CASSLAVIANYGYTF | TGTGCCAGCAGTTTAGCAGTCATCGCTAACTATGGCTACACCTTC | TRBV28 | once | 15 | TRBJ1-2 | -
CAPQGYTF | TGTGCCCCCCAAGGCTACACCTTC | TRBV6-6 | - | 8 | TRBJ1-2 | -
CASSPGGTSGEAYNEQFF | TGTGCCAGCAGCCCTGGCGGGACTAGCGGGGAGGCCTACAATGAGCAGTTCTTC | TRBV5-4 | - | 18 | TRBJ2-1 | TRBD2
CASTWSERASYNEQFF | TGTGCCAGCACCTGGTCCGAGAGGGCCTCCTACAATGAGCAGTTCTTC | TRBV9 | - | 16 | TRBJ2-1 | -
CASREGPSTGELFF | TGTGCCAGCAGGGAGGGACCGAGCACCGGGGAGCTGTTTTTT | TRBV2 | - | 14 | TRBJ2-2 | -
CASRAGRTEAFF | TGTGCCAGCAGGGCGGGGCGGACTGAAGCTTTCTTT | TRBV12-3/TRBV12-4 | - | 12 | TRBJ1-1 | -
CASSSTSGRVYEQYF | TGTGCCAGCAGCTCCACTAGCGGGAGGGTCTACGAGCAGTACTTC | TRBV7-9 | - | 15 | TRBJ2-7 | TRBD2
CASSLTRERNEQFF | TGCGCCAGCAGCTTGACGAGGGAGAGGAATGAGCAGTTCTTC | TRBV5-1 | once | 14 | TRBJ2-1 | -